A single sample is the source of the 2 T cell receptor beta chains below, sequenced in a study of cytomegalovirus exposure and HLA in healthy donors. Vbeta (60) and Jbeta (13) primers were used in the PCR. Clones were read by immunoSEQ multiplex PCR, and TCRdb kept only the in-frame ones, dropping some. There are about 180,000 clones in the sample; 81% occur only once, and just under 5% lies in the top ten. What was sequenced was PBMCs. The receptors stem from a woman aged 18 to 35 in good health and CMV-seropositive.

The chain is built from TRBV4-2 and TRBJ1-2, with 8 bases identical to TRBD1. The CDR3 extends over 18 amino acids. V was clipped by 4 bases and J by 5 bases; unmatched bases: 18. Germline CDR1 reads LGHNA; CDR2 reads YNFKEQ. In nucleotides, the CDR3 is TGTGCCAGCAGCCCTCGGGGTTCGTACGGACAGGGCTCGTATGGCTACACCTTC. Encoded protein: CASSPRGSYGQGSYGYTF.

CDR3 DNA: TGTGCCAGCAGCCAAGATATGGACAGTGTAAGGCCTTGGAGTGAAAAACTGTTTTTT. Translated, it gives CASSQDMDSVRPWSEKLFF. The genes are TRBV4-2 and TRBJ1-4; D possibly corresponds to TRBD1 (6 bases). Germline CDR1 and CDR2: LGHNA and YNFKEQ. V was clipped by 0 bases and J by 7 bases, with 24 bases between them. This CDR3 contains 19 residues.